This is a list of T cell receptor beta chains from one sample in a study of PD-1 blockade in classical Hodgkin lymphoma. Sequencing used immunoSEQ multiplex PCR; TCRdb keeps in-frame clones, though not all of them. This repertoire shows some 33,000 clones, around 81% found once; its top ten account for roughly 15%. The material sequenced was peripheral blood mononuclear cells (PBMCs), taken before the fourth cycle of nivolumab. The origin of the receptors is a human donor with classical Hodgkin lymphoma. Each CDR3 is given with its conserved first and last residue. The D gene is left open where the match is weak. Rows give clone size only sometimes, using once, few, many, or a class for an expanded clone.

TRBV4-3,TRBJ1-2,once,.,.,CASSQVGQGARCTF
TRBV5-1,TRBJ2-2,.,.,TGCGCCAGCAGCTCCGGACAGCTCGGAACCGGGGAGCTGTTTTTT,CASSSGQLGTGELFF
TRBV6-1,TRBJ1-2,.,TRBD1,TGTGCCAGCAGTGAAAGGGACAGGGGGCACAGTGGCTACACCTTC,CASSERDRGHSGYTF
TRBV27,TRBJ1-1,.,.,TGTGCCAGCAGCAACGTGAAGGTTTGGGGCACTGAAGCTTTCTTT,CASSNVKVWGTEAFF
TRBV2,TRBJ1-4,.,.,TGTGCCAGCAGAGTCACAGGACAACCAAAGGAAAAACTGTTTTTT,CASRVTGQPKEKLFF
TRBV7-3,TRBJ2-5,few,.,TGTGCCAGCAGCCTCTCACCGGGAATCGGAGGGACCCAGTACTTC,CASSLSPGIGGTQYF
TRBV19,TRBJ1-1,.,.,TGTGCCAGTAGTTTACTGACAGGCCTCACTGAAGCTTTCTTT,CASSLLTGLTEAFF
TRBV7-2,TRBJ2-1,.,TRBD2,TGTGCCAGCAGCTTAGGCCCCGGTTGGGGGGGGAGCTCCTACAATGAGCAGTTCTTC,CASSLGPGWGGSSYNEQFF
TRBV15,TRBJ2-1,once,TRBD2,TGTGCCACCGAAAGCGGGGGCCCATACAATGAGCAGTTCTTC,CATESGGPYNEQFF
TRBV4-2,TRBJ1-5,.,.,TGTGCCAGCAGCTATTCAATGGACAGAAACAATCAGCCCCAGCATTTT,CASSYSMDRNNQPQHF
TRBV6-1,TRBJ1-1,.,.,TGTGCCAGCAGTGAATTTGGGAGCACTGAAGCTTTCTTT,CASSEFGSTEAFF
TRBV4-3,TRBJ2-7,.,TRBD1,TGCGCCAGCAGCCAAGGGACAGGTAGCTCCTACGAGCAGTACTTC,CASSQGTGSSYEQYF
TRBV5-6,TRBJ1-5,.,.,TGTGCCAGCAGCTTGGGGCTGAGCAATCAGCCCCAGCATTTT,CASSLGLSNQPQHF
TRBV6-1,TRBJ1-5,.,.,TGTGCCAGCAGCCTACACAATCAGCCCCAGCATTTT,CASSLHNQPQHF
TRBV4-1,TRBJ1-2,.,TRBD1,TGCGCCAGCAGCAAGGGGGGACAGGGGACTGTGAGGAACTATGGCTACACCTTC,CASSKGGQGTVRNYGYTF
TRBV7-9,TRBJ1-2,.,TRBD1,TGTGCCAGTTCCAGACAGGGGAAGTACACCTTC,CASSRQGKYTF
TRBV6-1,TRBJ1-1,.,.,TGTGCCAGCAGTGCGACAGGGAACACTGAAGCTTTCTTT,CASSATGNTEAFF
TRBV15,TRBJ1-2,.,.,TGTGCCACCAGCAGCCCCCATCCGTCCGGAAACTATGGCTACACCTTC,CATSSPHPSGNYGYTF
TRBV19,TRBJ1-2,once,TRBD1,TGTGCCAGTAGTCAGACCTGGGGACAGTTTTTCGGCTACACCTTC,CASSQTWGQFFGYTF
TRBV7-8,TRBJ1-6,.,.,TGTGCCAGCAGCTTAGCTCAGGGAATGCGGGTACTCCACTTT,CASSLAQGMRVLHF
TRBV5-4,TRBJ1-2,.,.,TGTGCCAGCAGCTTAGTGGGGGCGGGGGATGTTCACTATGGCTACACCTTC,CASSLVGAGDVHYGYTF
TRBV18,TRBJ1-1,.,.,TGTGCCAGCTCTCCGATCGGGGGGAGCACTGAAGCTTTCTTT,CASSPIGGSTEAFF
TRBV19,TRBJ2-7,.,.,TGTGCCAGTAGTGCACGACCGACGGTTGACGAGCAGTACTTC,CASSARPTVDEQYF
TRBV9,TRBJ1-1,.,.,TGTGCCAGCAGCTCTTACTTGAACACTGAAGCTTTCTTT,CASSSYLNTEAFF
TRBV11-2,TRBJ1-1,.,.,TGTGCCAGCAGCTTAGACCAGGGCTCGAACACTGAAGCTTTCTTT,CASSLDQGSNTEAFF
TRBV10-3,TRBJ2-2,.,.,TGTGCCATCAGTCGAGGGTCCAACACCGGGGAGCTGTTTTTT,CAISRGSNTGELFF
TRBV6-5,TRBJ1-3,.,.,TGTGCCAGCAGTTCACTAGACAGATCCTCTGGAAACACCATATATTTT,CASSSLDRSSGNTIYF
TRBV7-8,TRBJ2-7,.,.,TGTGCCAGCAGCTTAAAATTGTCCTACGAGCAGTACTTC,CASSLKLSYEQYF
TRBV30,TRBJ1-6,few,.,TGTGCCTGGAGTGTAAGGTCCTATAATTCACCCCTCCACTTT,CAWSVRSYNSPLHF
TRBV7-2,TRBJ1-2,.,.,TGTGCCAGCAGCTTAGAGGGGCTCGCTAACTATGGCTACACCTTC,CASSLEGLANYGYTF
TRBV28,TRBJ1-5,.,.,TGTGCCAGCGCGGACGCACAGCCCCAGCATTTT,CASADAQPQHF
TRBV14,TRBJ2-7,.,.,TGTGCCAGCAGCCAAGCCGGGGCAGGGTCCGAGCAGTACTTC,CASSQAGAGSEQYF
TRBV12-5,TRBJ2-3,.,.,TGTGCTAGTGGTTCGGCCCAGAGTAGCACAGATACGCAGTATTTT,CASGSAQSSTDTQYF
TRBV7-9,TRBJ1-1,.,.,TGTGCCAGCAGCTTAGGGCAGGTGAACACTGAAGCTTTCTTT,CASSLGQVNTEAFF
TRBV4-2,TRBJ2-7,.,TRBD1,TGTGCCAGCAGTCCCGACAGGGGTGTATCCTACGAGCAGTACTTC,CASSPDRGVSYEQYF